The 9 T cell receptor beta chains given below trace back to one sample, sequenced in a study of T-cell reconstitution after alpha-beta-depleted transplantation in children. Unique molecular identifiers were incorporated into the prepared TCRbeta library. TCRdb reanalysed the PCR reads using MiXCR and keeps one entry per CDR3 protein. The table lists about 400,000 distinct CDR3 sequences, around 21% of them singletons. Sequences were derived from PBMCs from the stem cell graft donor, sampled from the stem cell graft. Receptor source: a human donor who donated a stem cell graft to a child with acute myeloid leukemia.

This clonotype was picked up many times. The junction and the germline gene differ at one end; a read error may be behind it. The J gene is TRBJ2-1, the V gene TRBV20-1, with D perhaps TRBD2 (7 bases). The CDR3 totals 12 residues. The V gene's germline CDR1 is DFQATT and CDR2 SNEGSKA (reference sequence). CDR3 protein: CVGAGSGDEQFF. Here the CDR3 DNA reads TGTGTTGGAGCGGGATCAGGGGATGAGCAGTTCTTC.

V gene TRBV24-1 combines with J gene TRBJ1-1; D is ambiguous. The V gene's germline CDR1 is KGHDR and CDR2 SFDVKD. With 2 bases removed from V and 0 bases from J, the gap between germline ends came to 6 bases. The CDR3 spans 14 residues. The DNA of the CDR3 is TGTGCCACCAGTGATTCCACGATGAACACTGAAGCTTTCTTT. It yields the protein CATSDSTMNTEAFF.

This clonotype was detected many times. This chain connects TRBV29-1 to TRBJ1-1, with a possible D match to TRBD1 (5 bases). The V gene's germline CDR1 is SQVTM and CDR2 ANQGSEA. The CDR3 is 15 residues long. V was trimmed by 1 base and J by 0 bases, leaving 12 bases between them. CDR3 region: CSVEAQGKVNTEAFF. The CDR3, as DNA: TGCAGCGTTGAAGCCCAGGGTAAAGTGAACACTGAAGCTTTCTTT.

This clonotype has a handful of counts. This chain links TRBV27 with TRBJ2-1; 7 positions agree with TRBD2. Looked up from germline, CDR1 is MNHEY and CDR2 is SMNVEV (reference sequence). This CDR3 has 13 amino acids. Trimming took 8 bases from V and 6 from J; bases not matched to a gene: 7. CDR3 protein: CASLETSTNEQFF. The CDR3 nucleotides read TGTGCCAGCCTGGAGACTAGCACCAATGAGCAGTTCTTC.

The J gene is TRBJ2-7, the V gene TRBV6-2 or TRBV6-3; tentatively, D is TRBD2 (5 bases). The germline CDR1 and CDR2 sequences are MNHEY and SVGEGT. Trimming took 2 bases from V and 5 from J, leaving 10 bases between them. The CDR3 consists of 13 residues. The DNA of the CDR3 is TGTGCCAGCAGTTACGGCGGGCAGAACGAGCAGTACTTC. This gives the protein CASSYGGQNEQYF.

This clonotype was picked up a small number of times. The V gene is TRBV7-3, the J gene TRBJ2-1; no firm D call. The CDR3 totals 13 residues. Germline V gene lookup returns CDR1 SGHTA and CDR2 FQGTGA. The V and J ends lost 0 bases and 9 bases respectively, with 9 bases between them. For the CDR3, the DNA is TGTGCCAGCAGCTTAACGGGCTCACCTGAGCAGTTCTTC. It yields the protein CASSLTGSPEQFF.

The V gene is TRBV20-1, the J gene TRBJ2-1; 9 positions agree with TRBD2. V shed 2 bases and J 4 bases; nucleotides not matched to a gene: 9. This CDR3 contains 16 residues. Germline CDR1 and CDR2: DFQATT and SNEGSKA (reference sequence). The CDR3 sequence: CSARPISSGDYNEQFF. DNA for the CDR3: TGCAGTGCTAGACCTATTTCTAGCGGGGATTACAATGAGCAGTTCTTC.

The chain joins TRBV6-1 to TRBJ1-5, with D possibly matching TRBD1 (6 bases). The V end lost 7 bases, the J end lost 1 base, and 17 bases lay between the germline ends. This CDR3 has 16 residues. Germline CDR1 reads MNHNS; CDR2 reads SASEGT. DNA of the CDR3: TGTGCCAGCAATGCCTCCCCTAGGGGGAGCAATCAGCCCCAGCATTTT. This translates into CASNASPRGSNQPQHF.

This clonotype has only one observation. V usage is TRBV29-1 and J usage is TRBJ2-7; TRBD1 matches 9 bases. Germline CDR1 SQVTM, CDR2 ANQGSEA. This CDR3 has 12 amino acids. V lost 6 bases to trimming and J lost 5 bases; unmatched junction nucleotides: 5. The CDR3 nucleotides are TGCAGCGTCGGGACAGGGAGAGACGAGCAGTACTTC. Protein sequence: CSVGTGRDEQYF.